A single sample is the source of the 5 T cell receptor beta chains below, sequenced in a study of blood T cells in healthy people across ages. It was with a sample-barcoded 5' primer and a J-beta primer mix that a second PCR of roughly 6 to 11 cycles was run. TCRdb analysed the 5' RACE reads with MiXCR anew, one entry per CDR3 protein. The table records under 1,000,000 distinct CDR3 sequences, about 46% of them present only once. The sequencing input was blood. The receptors were sampled from a man older than 75 in good health.

The chain combines TRBV27 with TRBJ2-7, with D tentatively TRBD1 (5 bases). The CDR3 has 12 amino acids. Trimming cost V 3 bases and J 6 bases, with 9 bases left between them. Germline V gene sequence: CDR1 MNHEY, CDR2 SMNVEV (reference sequence). The CDR3 protein is CASSLGPGEQYF. The CDR3 nucleotides are TGTGCCAGCAGTTTGGGGCCGGGCGAGCAGTACTTC.

This clonotype was recorded a few times. The chain couples TRBV27 to TRBJ2-1, with no clear D. Germline loops: CDR1 MNHEY, CDR2 SMNVEV (reference sequence). The length of the CDR3 is 13 residues. V was shortened by 5 bases and J by 5 bases, with 10 bases between the two germline ends. The chain's CDR3 is CASSVWPNNEQFF. The CDR3 DNA is TGTGCCAGCAGTGTATGGCCCAACAATGAGCAGTTCTTC.

This clonotype was counted many times. The genes are TRBV27 and TRBJ2-3, with a possible D match to TRBD1 (6 bases). This CDR3 has 20 amino acids. V was clipped by 4 bases and J by 0 bases, with 26 bases between them. Germline V CDR1 and CDR2: MNHEY, SMNVEV (reference sequence). The CDR3 sequence: CASSSFRGLGVTYSTDTQYF. CDR3 DNA: TGTGCCAGCAGTTCCTTCAGGGGTTTAGGCGTAACATATAGCACAGATACGCAGTATTTT.

To note about this clonotype: A much larger clone differs by one base, so this may be a read error. The chain has TRBV11-2 and TRBJ2-7, with D perhaps TRBD2 (5 bases). The CDR3 is 14 residues long. The germline gives CDR1 SGHAT, CDR2 FQNNGV. The CDR3 bases are TGTGCCGGCAGTCCCGGGGTTCCCTCCTACGAGCAGTACTTC. It is translated as CAGSPGVPSYEQYF.

The chain couples TRBV6-1 to TRBJ2-7; 9 bases are a match to TRBD2. After removal of 7 bases from V and 4 bases from J, the junction contained 8 bases not matched to a gene. Germline values: CDR1 MNHNS, CDR2 SASEGT. The CDR3 has 14 residues. CDR3 loop: CASIGGGLAYEQYF. DNA of the CDR3: TGTGCCAGCATCGGCGGGGGACTAGCTTACGAGCAGTACTTC.